Listed below are T cell receptor beta chains from one sample, sequenced in a study of breast tumors, draining lymph nodes, adjacent tissues. TCRdb passed the multiplex PCR reads through MiXCR, listing each CDR3 protein once. The top ten clones hold roughly 8% of a sample with tens of thousands of distinct CDR3 sequences, around 23% of them seen once. Material: breast tumor tissue. The receptors originated from a female donor with breast cancer. Some clones in this sample may be carry-over from other donors' samples. The CDR3 runs from the conserved cysteine through the conserved F or W. D genes are given only for firm matches. Size is stated for part of the rows, as once, few or many counts, or as a class when the clone is expanded.

TRBV27	-	TRBJ1-6	many	CASSSDRRSYNSPLHF	TGTGCCAGCAGCTCTGACAGACGGTCCTATAATTCACCCCTCCACTTT
TRBV5-1	-	TRBJ2-4	many	CASSLVGSLAKNIQYF	TGCGCCAGCAGCTTGGTGGGCTCTTTAGCCAAAAACATTCAGTACTTC
TRBV2	TRBD1	TRBJ1-6	many	CASIRTGEGSPLHF	TGTGCCAGCATTAGGACAGGTGAGGGCTCACCCCTCCACTTT
TRBV30	TRBD1	TRBJ1-2	many	CAWSRTGRRYGYTF	TGTGCCTGGAGTAGGACAGGGAGACGGTATGGCTACACCTTC
TRBV5-4	-	TRBJ1-3	many	CASRLSSGNTIYF	TGTGCCAGCAGGCTGAGCTCTGGAAACACCATATATTTT
TRBV5-1	-	TRBJ2-3	many	CASSLGQASDTQYF	TGCGCCAGCAGCTTGGGGCAGGCGAGCGATACGCAGTATTTT
TRBV7-9	-	TRBJ1-1	-	CASSFPQTNTEAFF	TGTGCCAGCAGCTTTCCCCAAACGAACACTGAAGCTTTCTTT
TRBV9	-	TRBJ2-1	few	CASSVAVWGEQFF	TGTGCCAGCAGCGTAGCGGTTTGGGGTGAGCAGTTCTTC
TRBV27	-	TRBJ1-2	medium-sized	CASSFNTNYGYTF	TGTGCCAGCAGTTTCAATACTAACTATGGCTACACCTTC
TRBV12-3/TRBV12-4	-	TRBJ2-7	many	CASSRTTYEQYF	TGTGCCAGCAGCCGGACGACCTACGAGCAGTACTTC
TRBV27	TRBD2	TRBJ2-5	few	CASSTASGRNIETQYF	TGTGCCAGCAGTACCGCTAGCGGGAGGAACATAGAGACCCAGTACTTC
TRBV24-1	-	TRBJ2-3	-	CATSDWGGAIGQYF	TGTGCCACCAGTGATTGGGGCGGGGCGATCGGGCAGTATTTT
TRBV27	-	TRBJ2-3	few	CASSLIGDTQYF	TGTGCCAGCAGTTTGATAGGGGATACGCAGTATTTT